This TCR beta chain was identified in a study of T cells after yellow fever vaccination. General observations from the study: Booster sampling recovered most clones from primary vaccination (under 97% CD4, around 88% CD8).

They built TCR cDNA with 5'RACE template switching, a step that put in a universal primer site and UMIs. TCRdb re-analysed the 5' RACE reads in MiXCR, keeping a single row per CDR3 protein. The repertoire holds fewer than 350,000 distinct CDR3 sequences, with 4% to 5.5% as singletons. For this clonotype: Antigen: not known.

V was shortened by 8 bases and J by 8 bases, with 21 bases between the two germline ends. Germline loops: CDR1 MDHEN, CDR2 SYDVKM. The CDR3 loop spans 14 amino acids. This sequence was found in a man younger than 30 who received the YFV17D yellow fever vaccine. Sequenced material: PBMCs, taken 15 days after the yellow fever booster vaccination. The chain uses TRBV28 and TRBJ1-2, with a tentative D call TRBD1 (6 bases). The CDR3 DNA reads TGTGCCAGCCACCGACGAAGGGGGTGGTCGGGCTACACCTTC. Residues: CASHRRRGWSGYTF.